The 12 T cell receptor beta chains in this list originate from one sample, sequenced in a study of T cells in Graves' hyperthyroidism and ophthalmopathy. It was RNA transcripts that yielded the amplified TCR beta CDR3 regions. First-round RT-PCR targeting the TCR CDR3 was performed with the HTBI primer set. TCRdb reprocessed the multiplex PCR reads via MiXCR and lists one record per CDR3 protein. This sample has roughly 300,000 distinct CDR3 sequences, with roughly a fifth found just once. The sample taken for sequencing was blood. The receptor source for this set is a woman in her forties or fifties with Graves' hyperthyroidism.

This chain's CDR3 is CASSQRPLGGGSNSPLHF. The CDR3, as DNA: TGTGCCAGCAGTCAACGCCCCTTAGGAGGGGGTAGCAATTCACCCCTCCACTTT. The gene calls are TRBV6-2 or TRBV6-3 and TRBJ1-6; maybe TRBD1 (6 bases). The V gene's germline CDR1 is MNHEY and CDR2 SVGEGT. The CDR3 has 18 amino acids. Trimming shortened V by 5 bases and J by 7 bases, and 24 bases separated the two germline ends.

The J gene is TRBJ1-6, the V gene TRBV30, with 9 nucleotides matching TRBD1. With V trimmed by 0 bases and J by 13 bases, 16 bases remained unmatched. The CDR3 is made up of 17 amino acids. Germline loops: CDR1 GTSNPN, CDR2 SVGIG (reference sequence). The CDR3 reads CAWSVQTGTGTVYPLHF. Here the CDR3 DNA reads TGTGCCTGGAGTGTACAAACCGGGACAGGGACTGTCTACCCCCTCCACTTT.

The V call is TRBV19, the J call TRBJ1-3; 7 bases map to TRBD1. Germline-derived CDR1 and CDR2 are LNHDA and SQIVND (reference sequence). V shed 6 bases and J 0 bases; nucleotides not matched to a gene: 5. This CDR3 is 15 amino acids long. CDR3 residues: CASRPGQSSGNTIYF. The CDR3 DNA sequence: TGTGCCAGTAGGCCGGGACAGAGCTCTGGAAACACCATATATTTT.

Note on this clonotype: A read error may account for a junction end that differs from germline. The rearrangement links TRBV11-2 to TRBJ2-3, with D tentatively TRBD1 or TRBD2 (7 bases each). Germline loops: CDR1 SGHAT, CDR2 FQNNGV. This CDR3 region has 16 residues. The CDR3 protein is CASSSGGEGSTDTQYF. The CDR3 DNA is TGTGCCAGCAGCTCAGGGGGGGAGGGAAGCACAGATACACAGTATTTT.

This clonotype came up many times. V usage is TRBV30 and J usage is TRBJ2-1; TRBD2 is a possible D gene (5 bases). The CDR3 loop spans 13 amino acids. The V end lost 5 bases, the J end lost 5 bases, and 13 bases lay between the germline ends. Germline values: CDR1 GTSNPN, CDR2 SVGIG (reference sequence). CDR3 nucleotides: TGTGCCTGGGACTCGACTATTAACAATGAGCAGTTCTTC. The encoded protein is CAWDSTINNEQFF.

At least ten counts were recorded for this clonotype. This chain joins TRBV11-3 and TRBJ2-5; tentatively, D is TRBD1 (6 bases). This CDR3 is built from 14 residues. The germline gives CDR1 SGHNT, CDR2 YENEEA. V was clipped by 5 bases and J by 5 bases, with 15 bases between them. In nucleotides, the CDR3 is TGTGCCAGCAGCCCCCAGGGGTCCAGTGAGACCCAGTACTTC. It yields the protein CASSPQGSSETQYF. The full variable domain, rest sourced from reference TRBV11-3 and TRBJ2-5, is EAGVVQSPRYKIIEKKQPVAFWCNPISGHNTLYWYLQNLGQGPELLIRYENEEAVDDSQLPKDRFSAERLKGVDSTLKIQPAELGDSAVYLCASSPQGSSETQYFGPGTRLLVL.

This clonotype has only a few counts. The J gene is TRBJ2-5, the V gene TRBV12-3 or TRBV12-4; 11 bases align to TRBD2. The CDR3 length is 18 residues. V shed 3 bases, J shed 1 base, and the junction held 10 bases outside the gene matches. DNA of the CDR3: TGTGCCAGCAGTTTTCGCACTAGCGGGAGAATACTCCAAGAGACCCAGTACTTC. Translating it yields CASSFRTSGRILQETQYF.

This clonotype was counted ten times or more. The CDR3 coding sequence is TGTGCCAGCAGCGCCACTAGTAAGGAGACCCAGTACTTC. It encodes CASSATSKETQYF. The chain links TRBV7-9 to TRBJ2-5, with D tentatively TRBD2 (5 bases). V was pared by 5 bases and J by 5 bases, with 12 bases between. CDR1 and CDR2 (germline): SEHNR, FQNEAQ (reference sequence). The CDR3 has 13 amino acids.

This clonotype has a count of ten or more. The chain carries TRBV15 and TRBJ2-2; 8 bases match TRBD1. The CDR3 runs 17 residues. V gave up 1 base and J gave up 0 bases; unmatched junction bases: 4. The V gene's germline CDR1 is LNHNV and CDR2 YYDKDF (reference sequence). The CDR3 loop reads CATSRGTGYTNTGELFF. As DNA, the CDR3 is TGTGCCACCAGCAGAGGGACAGGGTACACGAACACCGGGGAGCTGTTTTTT.

The chain couples TRBV7-9 to TRBJ2-7; D is uncertain. There are 12 residues in the CDR3. Deletions cut 2 bases from V and 9 bases from J, with 11 bases between. The germline V gene encodes CDR1 SEHNR and CDR2 FQNEAQ (reference sequence). In nucleotides, the CDR3 is TGTGCCAGCAGCTTACTAAGCAGCAGGCAGTACTTC. Encoded protein: CASSLLSSRQYF.

This clonotype has only a few counts. CDR3 bases: TGCAGTGCTACAGGACAGTTTAATGAAAAACTGTTTTTT. It codes for CSATGQFNEKLFF. The chain joins TRBV20-1 to TRBJ1-4, with D perhaps TRBD1 (6 bases). The CDR3 consists of 13 residues. In germline, CDR1 is DFQATT, CDR2 SNEGSKA (reference sequence). Trimming pared 4 bases from V and 4 bases from J, leaving 10 bases between.

The chain recombines TRBV4-1 with TRBJ1-4; unclear D gene. V gave up 9 bases and J gave up 3 bases, with 14 bases separating them. The length of the CDR3 is 14 residues. Germline lookup yields CDR1 MGHRA and CDR2 YSYEKL. The CDR3 DNA reads as TGCGCCAGTGCCCTGAGCGCAGCTAATGAAAAACTGTTTTTT. The encoded protein is CASALSAANEKLFF.